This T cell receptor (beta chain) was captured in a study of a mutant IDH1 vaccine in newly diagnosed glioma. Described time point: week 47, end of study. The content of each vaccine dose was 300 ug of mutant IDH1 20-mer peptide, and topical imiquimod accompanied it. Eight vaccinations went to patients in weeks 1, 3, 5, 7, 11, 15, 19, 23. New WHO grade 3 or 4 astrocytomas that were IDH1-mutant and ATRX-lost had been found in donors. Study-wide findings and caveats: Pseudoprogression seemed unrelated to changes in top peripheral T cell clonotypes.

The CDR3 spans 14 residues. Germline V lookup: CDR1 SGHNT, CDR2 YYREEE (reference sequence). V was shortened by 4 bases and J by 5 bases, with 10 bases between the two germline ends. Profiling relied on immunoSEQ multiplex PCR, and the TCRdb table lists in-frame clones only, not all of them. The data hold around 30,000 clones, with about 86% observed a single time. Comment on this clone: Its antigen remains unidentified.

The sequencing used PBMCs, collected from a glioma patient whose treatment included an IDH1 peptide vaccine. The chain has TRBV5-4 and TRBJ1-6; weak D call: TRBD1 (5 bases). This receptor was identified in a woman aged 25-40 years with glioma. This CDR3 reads CASSRGQNNSPLHF. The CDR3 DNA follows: TGTGCCAGCAGCAGGGGCCAGAATAATTCACCCCTCCACTTT.